These 8 T cell receptor beta chains were sequenced from one sample in a study of control samples from healthy donors and cancer patients. Clones were sequenced by immunoSEQ multiplex PCR, and TCRdb holds only the in-frame ones, with some missing. The profile shows around 180,000 clones, approximately 94% of them singletons. Sequencing was carried out using blood. These receptors all come from a young woman in good health.

The genes are TRBV7-2 and TRBJ1-2; D is uncertain. Germline lookup yields CDR1 SGHTA and CDR2 FQGNSA. The CDR3 loop spans 15 amino acids. Trimming shortened V by 8 bases and J by 8 bases, and 24 bases separated the two germline ends. The CDR3 sequence: CASAVPAREVKGYTF. The DNA of the CDR3 is TGTGCCAGCGCCGTCCCCGCTAGGGAGGTAAAAGGCTACACCTTC.

V gene TRBV9 combines with J gene TRBJ1-2; 7 nucleotides line up with TRBD1. With 1 base clipped from V and 0 bases from J, the junction kept 6 bases outside the gene matches. The germline V gene encodes CDR1 SGDLS and CDR2 YYNGEE. This CDR3 contains 16 residues. CDR3 nucleotide sequence: TGTGCCAGCAGCGTAAGGGGGGACAGCTCTAACTATGGCTACACCTTC. Its translation: CASSVRGDSSNYGYTF.

The chain has TRBV12-2 and TRBJ1-2. TRBV12-2 is a recognized pseudogene. This CDR3 is built from 12 residues. CDR3 in DNA: TGTGCAAGTCGCTTAGCGTACTATGGCTACACCTTC. Translated: CASRLAYYGYTF.

The genes are TRBV9 and TRBJ1-1, with D uncertain. Germline lookup yields CDR1 SGDLS and CDR2 YYNGEE. The length of the CDR3 is 13 residues. V was pared by 0 bases and J by 1 base, with 4 bases between. In nucleotides, the CDR3 is TGTGCCAGCAGCGTAGTCGCGAACACTGAAGCTTTCTTT. Translating gives CASSVVANTEAFF.

The chain links TRBV5-4 to TRBJ2-7, with D tentatively TRBD1 (5 bases). Germline V gives CDR1 SGHNT, CDR2 YYREEE (reference sequence). The V and J ends lost 3 bases and 5 bases respectively, with 18 bases between them. The length of the CDR3 is 15 residues. CDR3 protein: CASSYLPRATHEQYF. The CDR3 DNA is TGTGCCAGCAGCTATCTCCCCAGGGCAACCCACGAGCAGTACTTC.

CDR3 sequence: CASSRQGVGYEQYF. The DNA for the CDR3 is TGTGCCAGCAGTCGGCAGGGGGTCGGCTACGAGCAGTACTTC. The chain combines TRBV3-1 (or the pseudogene TRBV3-2) with TRBJ2-7, with TRBD1 identical over 7 bases. The CDR3 sequence is 14 residues long. The germline V gene encodes CDR1 LGHDT and CDR2 YNNKEL (reference sequence). J was trimmed by 3 bases and V by 6 bases; bases with no gene match: 8.

This clone was found once. The V gene is TRBV14, the J gene TRBJ2-3, with D perhaps assigned TRBD1 or TRBD2 (5 bases each). Germline-derived CDR1 and CDR2 are SGHDN and FVKESK. The V end lost 4 bases, the J end lost 1 base, and 12 bases lay between the germline ends. CDR3 length equals 15 residues. The CDR3 DNA sequence: TGTGCCAGCAGCCGCTCGTTGGGGGGCACAGATACGCAGTATTTT. Its protein product is CASSRSLGGTDTQYF.

The gene calls are TRBV6-5 and TRBJ2-3, with D hard to call. The V gene lost 9 bases and the J gene lost 1 base, with 17 bases spanning the gap. Germline V gene data show CDR1 as MNHEY and CDR2 as SVGAGI. This CDR3 is 15 amino acids long. The CDR3 bases are TGTGCCAGGCCTGGAGACTCTATCCGCACAGATACGCAGTATTTT. It is translated as CARPGDSIRTDTQYF.